The 27 T cell receptor beta chains below all came from one sample that was sequenced in a study of cytomegalovirus exposure and HLA in healthy donors. The PCR ran on 60 Vbeta and 13 Jbeta primers. Sequenced by immunoSEQ multiplex PCR; TCRdb stores in-frame clones only, minus some. The sample yields tens of thousands of clones, of which the top ten take up around 1.2%. Input material: PBMCs. The receptors originated from a woman aged 30 to 39 in good health and CMV-seronegative.

The chain recombines TRBV5-1 with TRBJ2-7, with 9 bases fitting TRBD1. Per the germline V gene, CDR1 is SGHRS and CDR2 is YFSETQ. With 4 bases clipped from V and 6 bases from J, the junction kept 11 bases outside the gene matches. The CDR3 sequence is 15 residues long. The CDR3, as DNA: TGCGCCAGCAGCCCGTCGGGACAGGGACGAGGCGAGCAGTACTTC. Its translation: CASSPSGQGRGEQYF.

This CDR3 reads CASSAGTSESYEQYF. CDR3 bases: TGTGCCAGCAGCGCCGGGACTAGCGAGAGCTACGAGCAGTACTTC. The chain is built from TRBV6-1 and TRBJ2-7, with 10 bases identical to TRBD2. CDR3 length equals 15 residues. Trimming took 6 bases from V and 3 from J; bases not matched to a gene: 8. Germline values: CDR1 MNHNS, CDR2 SASEGT.

This chain links TRBV30 with TRBJ2-3; D may be TRBD2 (6 bases). The V end lost 4 bases, the J end lost 3 bases, and 14 bases lay between the germline ends. In germline, CDR1 is GTSNPN, CDR2 SVGIG (reference sequence). The CDR3 runs 14 residues. For the CDR3, the DNA is TGTGCCTGGAACCGGGACTTGGGTACAGATACGCAGTATTTT. Protein: CAWNRDLGTDTQYF.

This chain links TRBV18 with TRBJ2-2, with TRBD1 matching 8 bases. Germline V gene lookup returns CDR1 KGHSH and CDR2 LQKENI. Germline trimming cut 4 bases from V and 5 bases from J; bases unmatched to any gene: 9. The CDR3 is 16 residues long. The CDR3 loop is CASSQGQAARTGELFF. The DNA for the CDR3 is TGTGCCAGCTCACAGGGACAGGCAGCGAGAACCGGGGAGCTGTTTTTT.

The J gene is TRBJ2-4, the V gene TRBV6-1; D is perhaps TRBD2 (7 bases). CDR3 length equals 13 residues. The germline V and J ends were trimmed by 8 bases and 3 bases, with 11 bases remaining between them. Looked up from germline, CDR1 is MNHNS and CDR2 is SASEGT. The CDR3 nucleotides are TGTGCCAGCCGGGGGGCGGGCAAAAACATTCAGTACTTC. This codes for CASRGAGKNIQYF.

V usage is TRBV5-1 and J usage is TRBJ1-1, with 7 bases matching TRBD1. V lost 0 bases, J lost 6 bases, and 5 bases stayed unmatched. Germline assignment: CDR1 SGHRS and CDR2 YFSETQ. The CDR3 is made up of 14 amino acids. CDR3 sequence reads: CASSLGGDSPEAFF. The CDR3 nucleotides are TGCGCCAGCAGCTTGGGGGGGGACAGTCCTGAAGCTTTCTTT.

The V and J genes are TRBV29-1 and TRBJ2-7; 7 bases fit TRBD1. The CDR3 runs 13 residues. V shed 5 bases, J shed 5 bases, and the junction held 9 bases outside the gene matches. Germline lookup yields CDR1 SQVTM and CDR2 ANQGSEA. CDR3 nucleotide sequence: TGCAGCGTTACGGGACAGACTACCCACGAGCAGTACTTC. Translation gives CSVTGQTTHEQYF.

The chain joins TRBV29-1 to TRBJ2-2; D might be TRBD2 (5 bases). Germline CDR1 reads SQVTM; CDR2 reads ANQGSEA. Trimming stripped 4 bases from V and 1 base from J, with 10 bases between. The CDR3 extends over 14 amino acids. The CDR3 spells CSVGVGMNTGELFF. CDR3 DNA: TGCAGCGTTGGGGTCGGGATGAACACCGGGGAGCTGTTTTTT.

This rearrangement joins TRBV9 to TRBJ2-1; TRBD2 matches 7 bases. V gave up 0 bases and J gave up 2 bases; unmatched junction bases: 2. The CDR3 covers 15 residues. Germline V gene data show CDR1 as SGDLS and CDR2 as YYNGEE. The CDR3 is CASSVGGSAYNEQFF. CDR3 DNA sequence: TGTGCCAGCAGCGTAGGCGGGAGTGCCTACAATGAGCAGTTCTTC.

V gene TRBV30 combines with J gene TRBJ2-7; 10 bases are shared with TRBD1. The junction had 6 bases not matched to a gene; V was cut back by 1 base and J by 6 bases. Germline-derived CDR1 and CDR2 are GTSNPN and SVGIG (reference sequence). The CDR3 is made up of 14 amino acids. The CDR3 sequence: CAWSEGQGLFEQYF. The CDR3 nucleotides are TGTGCCTGGAGTGAGGGACAGGGGCTTTTCGAGCAGTACTTC.

V and J are TRBV5-1 and TRBJ2-5, with D perhaps TRBD1 (5 bases). Germline CDR1 and CDR2: SGHRS and YFSETQ. V was pared by 0 bases and J by 3 bases, with 9 bases between. The CDR3 contains 14 residues. CDR3 amino acids: CASSLVPGKETQYF. CDR3 coding DNA: TGCGCCAGCAGCTTGGTGCCAGGGAAAGAGACCCAGTACTTC.

The chain carries TRBV7-2 and TRBJ1-3; no reliable D call. The CDR3 is made up of 17 amino acids. Trimming stripped 1 base from V and 0 bases from J, with 13 bases between. The V gene's germline CDR1 is SGHTA and CDR2 FQGNSA. The CDR3 DNA reads TGTGCCAGCAGCTTAGGGGCGCGGGGTTTCTCTGGAAACACCATATATTTT. Amino acid sequence: CASSLGARGFSGNTIYF.

The rearrangement links TRBV18 to TRBJ2-5; perhaps TRBD1 as D (6 bases). CDR1 is KGHSH and CDR2 is LQKENI in the germline V gene. The CDR3 spans 16 residues. V was clipped by 0 bases and J by 5 bases, with 16 bases between them. In nucleotides, the CDR3 is TGTGCCAGCTCACCACCTAACAGGGCGAGAGGGGAGACCCAGTACTTC. Translated: CASSPPNRARGETQYF.

Here the CDR3 reads CASSPQGTSGNRHEQYF. The CDR3 region has the DNA TGTGCCAGCTCACCCCAGGGGACTAGCGGGAATAGGCACGAGCAGTACTTC. The J gene is TRBJ2-7, the V gene TRBV18; 13 bases map to TRBD2. The ends lost 3 bases at V and 5 bases at J; junction bases unmatched: 10. This CDR3 spans 17 amino acids. The germline gives CDR1 KGHSH, CDR2 LQKENI.

The genes are TRBV7-2 and TRBJ2-7; 10 bases line up with TRBD2. Germline trimming cut 2 bases from V and 2 bases from J; bases unmatched to any gene: 0. Germline values: CDR1 SGHTA, CDR2 FQGNSA. CDR3 length: 14 residues. CDR3 DNA sequence: TGTGCCAGCAGCTTACTAGCGGGGGCCTACGAGCAGTACTTC. Encoded protein: CASSLLAGAYEQYF. Based on the CDR3 plus reference TRBV7-2 and TRBJ2-7, the full variable domain is GAGVSQSPSNKVTEKGKDVELRCDPISGHTALYWYRQSLGQGLEFLIYFQGNSAPDKSGLPSDRFSAERTGGSVSTLTIQRTQQEDSAVYLCASSLLAGAYEQYFGPGTRLTVT.

The rearrangement links TRBV19 to TRBJ2-2, with TRBD2 matching over 12 bases. The ends lost 5 bases at V and 6 bases at J; junction bases unmatched: 7. The CDR3 spans 16 residues. Germline CDR1 is LNHDA and CDR2 is SQIVND (reference sequence). CDR3 loop: CASSASSGRASGELFF. The CDR3 DNA follows: TGTGCCAGTAGTGCCTCTAGCGGGAGGGCCTCCGGGGAGCTGTTTTTT. Full variable domain (remainder filled in from reference TRBV19 and TRBJ2-2): DGGITQSPKYLFRKEGQNVTLSCEQNLNHDAMYWYRQDPGQGLRLIYYSQIVNDFQKGDIAEGYSVSREKKESFPLTVTSAQKNPTAFYLCASSASSGRASGELFFGEGSRLTVL.

About this clone: A read error may produce the germline difference seen at one junction end. The rearrangement uses TRBV7-7 and TRBJ2-2, with TRBD2 as a possible D gene (6 bases). The CDR3 is made up of 14 amino acids. From germline, CDR1 is SSHAT and CDR2 FNYEAQ (reference sequence). CDR3 sequence (DNA): TGTGCTAGCAGCCAAGCGGGTTCCACCGGGGAGCTGTTTTTT. Translated: CASSQAGSTGELFF.

The rearrangement joins TRBV2 to TRBJ2-7; D is perhaps TRBD2 (5 bases). CDR3 length: 15 amino acids. V was trimmed by 6 bases and J by 3 bases, leaving 18 bases between them. Per germline, CDR1 SNHLY and CDR2 FYNNEI. CDR3 amino acids: CASSSLRADGYEQYF. The CDR3 DNA reads as TGTGCCAGCAGCAGCCTGAGGGCGGATGGCTACGAGCAGTACTTC.

This chain uses TRBV11-2 with TRBJ1-4; no clear D gene. The length of the CDR3 is 13 residues. The V end lost 5 bases, the J end lost 14 bases, and 18 bases lay between the germline ends. The germline V gene has CDR1 SGHAT and CDR2 FQNNGV. The DNA of the CDR3 is TGTGCCAGCAGCATTTCTCCGGGAGCCCAGCTGTTTTTT. This gives the protein CASSISPGAQLFF. Supplemented by reference TRBV11-2 and TRBJ1-4, the full variable domain reads EAGVAQSPRYKIIEKRQSVAFWCNPISGHATLYWYQQILGQGPKLLIQFQNNGVVDDSQLPKDRFSAERLKGVDSTLKIQPAKLEDSAVYLCASSISPGAQLFFGSGTQLSVL.

The chain carries TRBV25-1 and TRBJ2-3; the D gene is possibly TRBD2 (6 bases). The CDR3 length is 13 residues. V gave up 0 bases and J gave up 6 bases, with 7 bases separating them. Looked up from germline, CDR1 is MGHDK and CDR2 is SYGVNS. CDR3 in DNA: TGTGCCAGCAGTGAATATGGGGGGGATACGCAGTATTTT. Its translation is CASSEYGGDTQYF.

The V and J genes are TRBV30 and TRBJ2-7, with D unclear. Trimming shortened V by 2 bases and J by 4 bases, and 9 bases separated the two germline ends. The germline CDR1 and CDR2 sequences are GTSNPN and SVGIG (reference sequence). CDR3 length: 12 residues. The CDR3 loop reads CAWSLSSYEQYF. CDR3 DNA sequence: TGTGCCTGGAGTCTAAGTTCGTACGAGCAGTACTTC.

V gene TRBV18 combines with J gene TRBJ2-3; 8 bases match TRBD1. The V gene end was trimmed by 6 bases and the J gene end by 6 bases; junction bases not matched to a gene: 11. Germline V lookup: CDR1 KGHSH, CDR2 LQKENI. CDR3 length: 15 amino acids. DNA for the CDR3: TGTGCCAGCTCCCCAGGACAGGGAATAGCGGATACGCAGTATTTT. It is translated as CASSPGQGIADTQYF.

The rearrangement joins TRBV4-1 to TRBJ1-4, with TRBD1 as a possible D gene (6 bases). Trimming removed 3 bases from V and 10 bases from J, with 21 bases in between. The CDR3 length is 16 residues. Germline CDR1 MGHRA, CDR2 YSYEKL. The CDR3 bases are TGCGCCAGCAGCCAGGGTGTGTTGGGGGGGCGCGTAAAACTGTTTTTT. Translation: CASSQGVLGGRVKLFF.

The rearrangement joins TRBV19 to TRBJ1-6; a weak D match, TRBD1 (5 bases). Germline V lookup: CDR1 LNHDA, CDR2 SQIVND (reference sequence). Trimming took off 6 bases at V and 6 bases at J, with 9 bases between the two ends. The CDR3 extends over 13 amino acids. CDR3 DNA sequence: TGTGCCAGTAGCCAGGGAGGTAATTCACCCCTCCACTTT. Translating it yields CASSQGGNSPLHF.

This chain connects TRBV19 to TRBJ2-1, with 9 nucleotides matching TRBD1. V was clipped by 10 bases and J by 7 bases; unmatched bases: 11. Germline loops: CDR1 LNHDA, CDR2 SQIVND (reference sequence). The CDR3 is 14 amino acids. This chain's CDR3 is CATRDREAWNEQFF. The CDR3, as DNA: TGTGCCACCCGGGACAGGGAAGCCTGGAATGAGCAGTTCTTC.

The rearrangement joins TRBV30 to TRBJ1-1; D unclear. Germline values: CDR1 GTSNPN, CDR2 SVGIG (reference sequence). V was trimmed by 2 bases and J by 5 bases, leaving 9 bases between them. The CDR3 has 12 residues. CDR3 DNA: TGTGCCTGGAGTAGCGGGGTTACTGAAGCTTTCTTT. It is translated as CAWSSGVTEAFF.

This chain uses TRBV30 with TRBJ1-5; 8 bases match TRBD1. V shed 3 bases, J shed 6 bases, and the junction held 10 bases outside the gene matches. Germline values: CDR1 GTSNPN, CDR2 SVGIG (reference sequence). This CDR3 is built from 15 residues. Written as DNA, the CDR3 is TGTGCCTGGAGCCTCGGACAGGGAATGGTTCAGCCCCAGCATTTT. It codes for CAWSLGQGMVQPQHF.